A selection of T cell receptor beta chains follows, all from one sample in a study of T cell responses to AZD1222 COVID-19 vaccine. The data were produced by immunoSEQ multiplex PCR, yet TCRdb's version contains in-frame clones alone and is incomplete. The data show around 150,000 clones, about four fifths seen once. Here the sequenced sample was peripheral blood, taken on day 0 of AZD1222 vaccination. All receptors derive from an adult in good health. The CDR3 runs from the conserved cysteine through the conserved F or W. A D gene is named only where the DNA matches it firmly. Size tells how often a clone was seen (once, few, many) or the class of an expanded clone, and some rows leave it out.

few,TRBV6-5,TRBJ1-5,-,CASSSRGLGNQPQHF,TGTGCCAGCAGTTCTCGTGGGCTTGGGAATCAGCCCCAGCATTTT
-,TRBV28,TRBJ2-1,TRBD1,CASSHGTVKFF,TGTGCCAGCAGCCACGGGACAGTGAAGTTCTTC
-,TRBV5-1,TRBJ1-3,TRBD1,CASSLTSGQNSGNTIYF,TGCGCCAGCAGCCTTACTTCGGGACAGAACTCTGGAAACACCATATATTTT
once,TRBV19,TRBJ2-6,-,CASSRGSGANVLTF,TGTGCCAGTAGTAGGGGCTCTGGGGCCAACGTCCTGACTTTC
-,TRBV5-5,TRBJ2-3,-,CASSLDPPSTDTQYF,TGTGCCAGCAGCTTAGATCCCCCAAGCACAGATACGCAGTATTTT
-,TRBV2,TRBJ1-2,TRBD1,CARTTGQGGYGYTF,TGTGCCCGAACTACGGGACAGGGAGGATATGGCTACACCTTC
-,TRBV5-6,TRBJ1-2,-,CASSLKSSPNYNYGYTF,TGTGCCAGCAGCTTAAAAAGCAGCCCCAATTATAACTATGGCTACACCTTC
few,TRBV5-1,TRBJ1-3,-,CASSLDGQSPFRSGNTIYF,TGCGCCAGCAGCTTGGATGGACAGTCCCCCTTCCGCTCTGGAAACACCATATATTTT
-,TRBV5-6,TRBJ2-2,TRBD1,CASSPYPSGGEPNTGELFF,TGTGCCAGCAGCCCCTACCCATCAGGGGGCGAACCCAACACCGGGGAGCTGTTTTTT
-,TRBV27,TRBJ2-1,-,CASSADSGAGHREQFF,TGTGCCAGCAGTGCAGACAGCGGTGCGGGACATAGGGAGCAGTTCTTC
-,TRBV5-1,TRBJ2-1,-,CASSSPPLYNEQFF,TGCGCCAGCAGCTCCCCCCCCCTATACAATGAGCAGTTCTTC
-,TRBV27,TRBJ1-1,-,CASSLFGDVNTEAFF,TGTGCCAGCAGTTTATTTGGAGATGTGAACACTGAAGCTTTCTTT
-,TRBV5-6,TRBJ1-5,-,CASSSSTGGNQPQHF,TGTGCCAGCAGCTCATCTACGGGGGGGAATCAGCCCCAGCATTTT
-,TRBV9,TRBJ2-7,TRBD1,CASSKGTVIAYEQYF,TGTGCCAGCAGCAAAGGGACAGTTATAGCCTACGAGCAGTACTTC
-,TRBV6-6,TRBJ2-1,-,CASNVKGKGGEQFF,TGTGCCAGCAACGTGAAGGGCAAAGGGGGTGAGCAGTTCTTC
-,TRBV9,TRBJ1-1,-,CASSVDLSSGVNTEAFF,TGTGCCAGCAGCGTAGACCTGTCTTCGGGAGTAAACACTGAAGCTTTCTTT
few,TRBV7-2,TRBJ2-3,TRBD2,CASSLALTSGGATDTQYF,TGTGCCAGCAGCTTAGCCCTCACTAGCGGGGGGGCCACGGATACGCAGTATTTT
-,TRBV5-1,TRBJ2-5,-,CASRASGEPEYF,TGCGCCAGCAGGGCTAGTGGAGAACCCGAGTACTTC
few,TRBV7-2,TRBJ2-3,-,CASSLPRHPRTDTQYF,TGTGCCAGCAGCTTACCACGGCACCCGCGCACAGATACGCAGTATTTT
once,TRBV25-1,TRBJ2-7,-,CASIGGKPYEQYF,TGTGCCAGCATTGGCGGTAAACCCTACGAGCAGTACTTC
-,TRBV19,TRBJ1-1,-,CASSPRLYTEAFF,TGTGCCAGTAGTCCCCGACTCTACACTGAAGCTTTCTTT
once,TRBV6-2/TRBV6-3,TRBJ2-7,-,CASSDSQAYEQYF,TGTGCCAGCAGTGACTCACAGGCCTACGAGCAGTACTTC
-,TRBV4-1,TRBJ1-5,-,CASSQDRPLDQPQHF,TGCGCCAGCAGCCAAGATCGACCCTTGGATCAGCCCCAGCATTTT
-,TRBV5-1,TRBJ2-1,TRBD2,CATSYGGGLNEQFF,TGCGCCACCTCCTACGGGGGGGGGTTGAATGAGCAGTTCTTC
few,TRBV28,TRBJ2-7,TRBD1,CASSLDREDSYEQYF,TGTGCCAGCAGTTTGGACAGGGAGGATTCCTACGAGCAGTACTTC
-,TRBV28,TRBJ1-2,-,CASTLGGYGYTF,TGTGCCAGCACCCTGGGGGGGTATGGCTACACCTTC
-,TRBV6-1,TRBJ2-1,TRBD2,CASSEGLAGLNEQFF,TGTGCCAGCAGTGAAGGACTAGCGGGGCTCAATGAGCAGTTCTTC
-,TRBV6-5,TRBJ2-5,TRBD1,CASNGQAQETQYF,TGTGCCAGCAATGGACAGGCCCAAGAGACCCAGTACTTC
-,TRBV25-1,TRBJ1-2,-,CASSGNTGRGYTF,TGTGCCAGCAGTGGCAACACAGGGCGTGGCTACACCTTC
-,TRBV24-1,TRBJ2-2,TRBD2,CATSDLHLAGGINTGELFF,TGTGCCACCAGTGATTTGCACCTAGCGGGGGGGATAAACACCGGGGAGCTGTTTTTT
-,TRBV5-1,TRBJ2-5,TRBD2,CASSLGGLAGKETQYF,TGCGCCAGCAGCTTAGGCGGACTAGCGGGGAAAGAGACCCAGTACTTC
-,TRBV12-3/TRBV12-4,TRBJ2-3,-,CASSFVSADTQYF,TGTGCCAGCAGTTTTGTATCTGCAGATACGCAGTATTTT
-,TRBV28,TRBJ1-4,TRBD1,CASIVGGQGGTNEKLFF,TGTGCCAGCATCGTGGGAGGACAGGGCGGAACTAATGAAAAACTGTTTTTT
-,TRBV19,TRBJ1-5,-,CASNRGEGNQPQHF,TGTGCCAGTAATCGGGGCGAGGGCAATCAGCCCCAGCATTTT
-,TRBV19,TRBJ2-1,-,CASSIRGANNEQFF,TGTGCCAGTAGTATACGGGGGGCCAACAATGAGCAGTTCTTC
-,TRBV5-1,TRBJ1-6,-,CASSLASGRNSPLHF,TGCGCCAGCAGCTTGGCCTCAGGAAGGAATTCACCCCTCCACTTT
once,TRBV9,TRBJ1-4,-,CASSLGTTDEKLFF,TGTGCCAGCAGCCTCGGGACTACCGATGAAAAACTGTTTTTT
-,TRBV6-1,TRBJ2-1,-,CASSFFLRRNEQFF,TGTGCCAGCAGTTTCTTTCTGAGGAGGAATGAGCAGTTCTTC
-,TRBV14,TRBJ1-6,-,CASSVRGTQGSPLHF,TGTGCCAGCAGCGTGCGGGGGACCCAAGGATCACCCCTCCACTTT
-,TRBV18,TRBJ1-3,-,CASSPGTGNTIYF,TGTGCCAGCTCACCAGGGACCGGAAACACCATATATTTT
once,TRBV3-1/TRBV3-2,TRBJ1-1,-,CASSPGRGNTEAFF,TGTGCCAGCAGCCCAGGGAGGGGCAACACTGAAGCTTTCTTT
-,TRBV11-2,TRBJ2-5,-,CASSPTPVGKQETQYF,TGTGCCAGCAGCCCCACCCCGGTGGGCAAACAAGAGACCCAGTACTTC